The next 22 T cell receptor beta chains were all read from a single sample in a study. From the RT-PCR reads, TCRdb called clonotypes with MiXCR, one entry per CDR3 protein. The sample lists about 680,000 distinct CDR3 sequences; approximately 15% were seen once. The sequenced sample was memory CD4+ T cells from blood. These receptors all stem from a female donor in good health, serving as a healthy control.

The table lists this clonotype with a few counts. V usage is TRBV2 and J usage is TRBJ2-7; TRBD1 matches 7 bases. The V segment lost 6 bases and the J segment 3 bases; nucleotides outside the gene matches: 8. Germline V gives CDR1 SNHLY, CDR2 FYNNEI. This CDR3 contains 14 residues. CDR3 DNA: TGTGCCAGCAGATCGGGACAGTCACTCTACGAGCAGTACTTC. Residues: CASRSGQSLYEQYF. Full variable domain (missing parts from reference TRBV2 and TRBJ2-7): EPEVTQTPSHQVTQMGQEVILRCVPISNHLYFYWYRQILGQKVEFLVSFYNNEISEKSEIFDDQFSVERPDGSNFTLKIRSTKLEDSAMYFCASRSGQSLYEQYFGPGTRLTVT.

This clonotype was found a few times. The chain has TRBV7-2 and TRBJ1-2; the match to TRBD1 covers 9 bases. The CDR3 sequence is 16 residues long. J gave up 8 bases and V 1 base, and 11 bases lay outside the gene matches. CDR1 and CDR2 from the germline V gene are SGHTA and FQGNSA. CDR3 in amino acids: CASSLETGGAQRGYTF. DNA for the CDR3: TGTGCCAGCAGCTTAGAAACAGGGGGCGCTCAGCGCGGCTACACCTTC.

The genes are TRBV3-1 and TRBJ1-5; no definite D call. Germline V CDR1 and CDR2: LGHDT, YNNKEL (reference sequence). V dropped 4 bases and J dropped 7 bases, with 17 bases sitting between them. The CDR3 loop spans 15 amino acids. The CDR3 region is CASSRGRGIRQPQHF. The CDR3 coding sequence is TGTGCCAGCAGCCGAGGACGGGGAATCAGGCAGCCCCAGCATTTT.

V is TRBV6-2 or TRBV6-3 and J is TRBJ2-2; TRBD2 is a possible D gene (6 bases). The ends were cut back, 0 bases at V and 3 bases at J, with 14 bases in the middle. Germline CDR1 is MNHEY and CDR2 is SVGEGT. This CDR3 has 17 amino acids. The CDR3 DNA reads as TGTGCCAGCAGTTACTCGATGGGGGGTCCCGACACCGGGGAGCTGTTTTTT. Its translation: CASSYSMGGPDTGELFF.

The chain uses TRBV28 and TRBJ2-1, with 9 bases matching TRBD2. The CDR3 runs 13 residues. CDR1 is MDHEN and CDR2 is SYDVKM in the germline V gene. After removal of 5 bases from V and 7 bases from J, the junction contained 3 bases not matched to a gene. Written as DNA, the CDR3 is TGTGCCAGCAGTCCTAGCGGGATAAATGAGCAGTTCTTC. This translates into CASSPSGINEQFF.

This clonotype appeared a few times. The genes are TRBV7-8 and TRBJ2-1; D gene uncertain. The germline CDR1 and CDR2 sequences are SGHVS and FQNEAQ. The CDR3 totals 15 residues. Trimming pared 1 base from V and 5 bases from J, leaving 12 bases between. In nucleotides, the CDR3 is TGTGCCAGCAGCTTAGACGGCGGTATCAACAATGAGCAGTTCTTC. As protein: CASSLDGGINNEQFF.

This clonotype showed up many times. The gene calls are TRBV7-2 and TRBJ2-5; perhaps TRBD2 as D (5 bases). Deletions cut 4 bases from V and 4 bases from J, with 19 bases between. The germline gives CDR1 SGHTA, CDR2 FQGNSA. CDR3 size: 16 residues. The chain's CDR3 is CASSWRGPGFIETQYF. The CDR3 region has the DNA TGTGCCAGCAGCTGGCGCGGGCCGGGTTTTATAGAGACCCAGTACTTC.

This clonotype showed up many times. The chain joins TRBV25-1 to TRBJ2-2; D is uncertain. CDR1 MGHDK and CDR2 SYGVNS come from the germline V gene. The length of the CDR3 is 13 residues. V lost 4 bases and J 4 bases, leaving 7 bases between the germline ends. The DNA of the CDR3 is TGTGCCAGCAGTGGCCTCTTCACCGGGGAGCTGTTTTTT. It is translated as CASSGLFTGELFF.

The sample holds many counts of this clonotype. The V call is TRBV30, the J call TRBJ1-1; unclear D gene. Germline lookup yields CDR1 GTSNPN and CDR2 SVGIG (reference sequence). Trimming removed 0 bases from V and 1 base from J, with 12 bases in between. The CDR3 spans 15 residues. The CDR3 DNA reads as TGTGCCTGGAGTGTATCGTTGGGAACGAACACTGAAGCTTTCTTT. It translates to CAWSVSLGTNTEAFF. The complete variable domain, with remaining parts taken from reference TRBV30 and TRBJ1-1, reads SQTIHQWPATLVQPVGSPLSLECTVEGTSNPNLYWYRQAAGRGLQLLFYSVGIGQISSEVPQNLSASRPQDRQFILSSKKLLLSDSGFYLCAWSVSLGTNTEAFFGQGTRLTVV.

A remark on this clonotype: The conserved closing phenylalanine or tryptophan is absent in this CDR3, likely reflecting a read error. Here the CDR3 reads CASSVVRDTEAFS. The DNA of the CDR3 is TGTGCCAGCAGCGTAGTAAGGGACACTGAAGCTTTCTCT. The chain links TRBV9 to TRBJ1-1; D gene unclear. CDR3 size: 13 residues. Between the trimmed V and J ends, which lost 0 bases and 3 bases, there was a span of 6 bases. The germline V gene encodes CDR1 SGDLS and CDR2 YYNGEE.

The table lists this clonotype with a few counts. The CDR3 DNA follows: TGTGCCAGCAGCCCAGTGGGCCGGGCTAATGAAAAACTGTTTTTT. Its protein product is CASSPVGRANEKLFF. This chain connects TRBV7-8 to TRBJ1-4, with no clear D. V gave up 5 bases and J gave up 3 bases, with 13 bases separating them. Per the germline V gene, CDR1 is SGHVS and CDR2 is FQNEAQ. The CDR3 covers 15 residues.

In this sample, this clonotype turned up a few times. The chain has TRBV29-1 and TRBJ2-7, with D possibly matching TRBD2 (6 bases). Germline V lookup: CDR1 SQVTM, CDR2 ANQGSEA. The V and J ends lost 4 bases and 6 bases respectively, with 22 bases between them. CDR3 size: 15 residues. CDR3 in amino acids: CSVGAVAGLPIEQYF. The DNA of the CDR3 is TGCAGCGTTGGAGCGGTGGCGGGACTCCCAATCGAGCAGTACTTC.

The chain employs TRBV7-2 and TRBJ2-3, with D maybe TRBD2 (6 bases). The V and J ends lost 2 bases and 4 bases respectively, with 16 bases between them. There are 16 residues in the CDR3. Germline V CDR1 and CDR2: SGHTA, FQGNSA. Here the CDR3 DNA reads TGTGCCAGCAGCTTACTCGGCGGGGCTCGGGCAGATACGCAGTATTTT. Amino acid sequence: CASSLLGGARADTQYF.

The chain is built from TRBV12-3 or TRBV12-4 and TRBJ1-6; D ambiguous. The CDR3 consists of 15 residues. Between the trimmed V and J ends, which lost 4 bases and 7 bases, there was a span of 14 bases. CDR3 protein: CASSSEGARNSPLHF. In DNA, the CDR3 is TGTGCCAGCAGTTCTGAGGGCGCAAGGAATTCACCCCTCCACTTT.

This clonotype was counted a few times. The chain recombines TRBV9 with TRBJ2-7; D is unclear. This CDR3 region has 14 residues. Germline CDR1 is SGDLS and CDR2 is YYNGEE. Trimming cost V 3 bases and J 1 base, with 11 bases left between them. The CDR3 DNA reads as TGTGCCAGCAGCGCCACAAGGACGTCCTACGAGCAGTACTTC. Translation gives CASSATRTSYEQYF.

The genes are TRBV5-1 and TRBJ2-7; perhaps TRBD1 as D (6 bases). Germline values: CDR1 SGHRS, CDR2 YFSETQ. The CDR3 is made up of 16 amino acids. Trimming left V 4 bases short and J 1 base short, with 18 bases between. The CDR3 DNA is TGCGCCAGCAGCCCCCCGGGACAATCCACATCCTACGAGCAGTACTTC. Translation gives CASSPPGQSTSYEQYF.

This clonotype was seen more than once but under ten times. The chain uses TRBV29-1 and TRBJ2-3; 9 bases agree with TRBD1. Per germline, CDR1 SQVTM and CDR2 ANQGSEA. After removal of 4 bases from V and 6 bases from J, the junction contained 11 bases not matched to a gene. This CDR3 has 15 amino acids. The chain's CDR3 is CSVVRGTGSADTQYF. CDR3 bases: TGCAGCGTTGTGCGAGGGACAGGGTCCGCGGATACGCAGTATTTT.

The chain couples TRBV7-3 to TRBJ2-1, with D unclear. V lost 5 bases to trimming and J lost 0 bases, with 8 bases between them. The length of the CDR3 is 14 residues. Germline CDR1 is SGHTA and CDR2 is FQGTGA. CDR3 sequence reads: CASSPIPSYNEQFF. DNA for the CDR3: TGTGCCAGCAGCCCCATTCCCTCCTACAATGAGCAGTTCTTC.

There are a few counts of this clonotype. The rearrangement uses TRBV13 and TRBJ1-2; 8 positions match TRBD1. The CDR3 spans 17 residues. The J segment lost 3 bases and the V segment lost 4 bases, leaving 13 bases of the junction unmatched. The germline gives CDR1 PRHDT, CDR2 FYEKMQ (reference sequence). CDR3 nucleotides: TGTGCCAGCAGCTCTTCGCCGGGACAGGATTCGTACTATGGCTACACCTTC. Amino acids: CASSSSPGQDSYYGYTF.

The genes are TRBV11-2 and TRBJ2-6, with TRBD2 matching 10 bases. V shed 1 base and J 3 bases; nucleotides not matched to a gene: 9. Per the germline V gene, CDR1 is SGHAT and CDR2 is FQNNGV. The CDR3 runs to 19 residues. This CDR3 is CASSLAPASGSLGANVLTF. The CDR3, as DNA: TGTGCCAGCAGCTTAGCGCCTGCTAGCGGGAGTCTTGGGGCCAACGTCCTGACTTTC.

In its sample, this clonotype was seen many times. The V and J genes are TRBV7-3 and TRBJ2-7; D not resolved. The germline V gene has CDR1 SGHTA and CDR2 FQGTGA. The CDR3 covers 13 residues. The V and J ends lost 5 bases and 6 bases respectively, with 14 bases between them. CDR3 in amino acids: CASSNYVGGEQYF. Written as DNA, the CDR3 is TGTGCCAGCAGCAACTACGTCGGCGGCGAGCAGTACTTC.

This clonotype was recorded at least ten times. The chain links TRBV5-5 to TRBJ2-5; D possibly corresponds to TRBD2 (7 bases). The CDR3 is 16 residues long. Germline CDR1 is SGHKS and CDR2 is YYEKEE (reference sequence). V lost 0 bases and J lost 1, with 13 bases in between. The CDR3 DNA follows: TGTGCCAGCAGCTTGGGGGCAGGGGAGGGCCAAGAGACCCAGTACTTC. It is translated as CASSLGAGEGQETQYF.